The source of this T cell receptor beta chain is a study of T cells in Graves' hyperthyroidism and ophthalmopathy. Amplification of TCR beta CDR3 regions was performed using RNA transcripts as template. A set of HTBI primers served as the primers for a first-round RT-PCR of the TCR CDR3. TCRdb fed the multiplex PCR reads into MiXCR, producing one record per CDR3 protein. This table has roughly 530,000 distinct CDR3 sequences, 17% appearing once. Findings and caveats of the study: It was a median roughly 6.5 months before onset that the model predicted ophthalmopathy. In blood, most of the thyroid clonotypes expanded above 0.001 were also present.

Germline loops: CDR1 SGDLS, CDR2 YYNGEE. The CDR3 sequence is 15 residues long. V shed 0 bases and J shed 4 bases, with 10 bases lying between them. This clonotype occurred a few times. Its antigen is unknown. The sample taken for sequencing was blood. The rearrangement uses TRBV9 and TRBJ1-4; TRBD1 is a possible D gene (6 bases). This clonotype was sampled from a woman aged 18-35 years with Graves' ophthalmopathy. CDR3 amino acids: CASSVAGADNEKLFF. The CDR3, as DNA: TGTGCCAGCAGCGTAGCAGGGGCAGATAATGAAAAACTGTTTTTT.